The 27 T cell receptor beta chains reported below all come from one sample, sequenced in a study of blood T cell repertoires in COVID-19. The method was immunoSEQ multiplex PCR; TCRdb's version includes in-frame clones alone and lacks a portion of them. The sample has tens of thousands of clones, 75% to 90% seen once. The specimen was peripheral blood. The receptors shown here come from a man aged 45-65 years with active COVID-19.

V is TRBV5-1 and J is TRBJ2-3, with 11 bases matching TRBD2. The CDR3 contains 16 residues. The ends lost 4 bases at V and 1 base at J; junction bases unmatched: 5. Per the germline V gene, CDR1 is SGHRS and CDR2 is YFSETQ. The CDR3 here is CASSLLAGGRTDTQYF. CDR3 in DNA: TGCGCCAGCAGCCTATTAGCGGGAGGGCGCACAGATACGCAGTATTTT.

The chain employs TRBV29-1 and TRBJ2-1, with 7 bases fitting TRBD2. CDR3 length equals 16 residues. The V gene end was trimmed by 2 bases and the J gene end by 0 bases; junction bases not matched to a gene: 7. The germline CDR1 and CDR2 sequences are SQVTM and ANQGSEA. Here the CDR3 DNA reads TGCAGCGTTGAATGGGCTAGCGGAGCCTCCTACAATGAGCAGTTCTTC. Translating gives CSVEWASGASYNEQFF.

The rearrangement joins TRBV28 to TRBJ1-5; 7 positions match TRBD1. The CDR3 covers 15 residues. Germline V CDR1 and CDR2: MDHEN, SYDVKM. Trimming at V came to 2 bases and at J to 4 bases, leaving 5 bases not matched to a gene. CDR3 residues: CASSLIGDRNQPQHF. CDR3 DNA sequence: TGTGCCAGCAGTTTAATAGGGGACAGAAATCAGCCCCAGCATTTT.

The chain links TRBV29-1 to TRBJ2-1; D ambiguous. Trimming shortened V by 7 bases and J by 6 bases, and 7 bases separated the two germline ends. CDR3 length: 10 residues. Per the germline V gene, CDR1 is SQVTM and CDR2 is ANQGSEA. CDR3 sequence reads: CSAPLNEQFF. The CDR3 bases are TGCAGCGCCCCACTCAATGAGCAGTTCTTC.

This chain joins TRBV6-5 and TRBJ1-2, with a tentative D call TRBD1 (5 bases). V lost 4 bases and J 4 bases, leaving 10 bases between the germline ends. This CDR3 comprises 13 residues. In germline, CDR1 is MNHEY, CDR2 SVGAGI. DNA of the CDR3: TGTGCCAGCAGTTCGGGACTTCTCTATGGCTACACCTTC. This codes for CASSSGLLYGYTF.

In this sample, this clone turned up a few times. The chain uses TRBV7-3 and TRBJ2-7; 9 nucleotides agree with TRBD1. Losses at the gene ends were 0 bases for V and 5 bases for J; bases not matched to a gene: 5. Germline lookup yields CDR1 SGHTA and CDR2 FQGTGA. The CDR3 contains 15 residues. CDR3 sequence reads: CASSLTGTGFDEQYF. The CDR3 DNA follows: TGTGCCAGCAGCTTAACTGGGACAGGGTTTGACGAGCAGTACTTC.

This chain links TRBV10-3 with TRBJ2-7; 12 nucleotides agree with TRBD2. V lost 4 bases to trimming and J lost 5 bases; unmatched junction nucleotides: 3. The CDR3 is 14 amino acids. CDR1 and CDR2 from the germline V gene are ENHRY and SYGVKD. The CDR3 sequence: CAISGTSGTNEQYF. Written as DNA, the CDR3 is TGTGCCATCAGTGGGACTAGCGGGACGAACGAGCAGTACTTC.

V and J are TRBV4-2 and TRBJ2-6, with D perhaps TRBD1 (5 bases). Germline lookup yields CDR1 LGHNA and CDR2 YNFKEQ. V was trimmed by 4 bases and J by 4 bases, leaving 14 bases between them. The CDR3 is 16 amino acids. The CDR3 DNA sequence: TGTGCCAGCAGCCTGATTTCAGGGAAAGGGGCCAACGTCCTGACTTTC. It is translated as CASSLISGKGANVLTF.

The rearrangement uses TRBV5-1 and TRBJ2-5, with D maybe TRBD2 (6 bases). This CDR3 spans 18 amino acids. Germline values: CDR1 SGHRS, CDR2 YFSETQ. Between the trimmed V and J ends, which lost 2 bases and 6 bases, there was a span of 26 bases. DNA for the CDR3: TGCGCCAGCAGCTTTTCTATCCCAGGGCAGGGAGGTTTGAAGACCCAGTACTTC. Protein sequence: CASSFSIPGQGGLKTQYF.

This clone was observed a single time. The gene calls are TRBV10-3 and TRBJ1-1; TRBD1 agrees at 9 bases. This CDR3 contains 12 residues. Germline-derived CDR1 and CDR2 are ENHRY and SYGVKD. V dropped 10 bases and J dropped 6; count of bases not matched to a gene: 6. The CDR3: CATRDRVAEAFF. CDR3 sequence (DNA): TGTGCCACCAGGGACAGGGTGGCTGAAGCTTTCTTT.

This clone was seen a few times. The chain is built from TRBV3-1 (or the pseudogene TRBV3-2) and TRBJ2-7; tentative D call: TRBD2 (5 bases). V dropped 0 bases and J dropped 6 bases, with 9 bases sitting between them. The germline V gene encodes CDR1 LGHDT and CDR2 YNNKEL (reference sequence). The CDR3 is made up of 13 amino acids. The chain's CDR3 is CASSQDDRGEQYF. In DNA, the CDR3 is TGTGCCAGCAGCCAAGATGATCGGGGCGAGCAGTACTTC.

The chain recombines TRBV6-1 with TRBJ2-7, with 9 bases aligning to TRBD2. The V gene end was trimmed by 3 bases and the J gene end by 6 bases; junction bases not matched to a gene: 9. Germline-derived CDR1 and CDR2 are MNHNS and SASEGT. The CDR3 contains 15 residues. CDR3 sequence (DNA): TGTGCCAGCAGTGAGGAGACTAGCGGCTCGGGCGAGCAGTACTTC. It is translated as CASSEETSGSGEQYF.

The chain uses TRBV18 and TRBJ2-3; weak D call: TRBD2 (6 bases). With 6 bases removed from V and 0 bases from J, the gap between germline ends came to 13 bases. CDR3 length: 15 amino acids. Germline values: CDR1 KGHSH, CDR2 LQKENI. As DNA, the CDR3 is TGTGCCAGCTCGGGGGGTGAGCCAAGCACAGATACGCAGTATTTT. This encodes CASSGGEPSTDTQYF.

This clone showed up just once. This chain connects TRBV2 to TRBJ2-2; 14 nucleotides align to TRBD2. Germline values: CDR1 SNHLY, CDR2 FYNNEI. The length of the CDR3 is 18 residues. V shed 4 bases and J 0 bases; nucleotides not matched to a gene: 4. The CDR3, as DNA: TGTGCCAGCAGTGGGAGACTAGCGGGAGGGACGAACACCGGGGAGCTGTTTTTT. Its translation is CASSGRLAGGTNTGELFF.

The chain carries TRBV24-1 and TRBJ2-5, with D perhaps TRBD2 (5 bases). This CDR3 region has 16 residues. CDR1 KGHDR and CDR2 SFDVKD come from the germline V gene. The germline V and J ends were trimmed by 1 base and 2 bases, with 13 bases remaining between them. The chain's CDR3 is CATSDFPVSGQETQYF. The DNA of the CDR3 is TGTGCCACCAGTGATTTTCCTGTATCGGGGCAAGAGACCCAGTACTTC.

The chain has TRBV28 and TRBJ1-5; 9 bases are shared with TRBD1. Trimming removed 6 bases from V and 4 bases from J; junction bases left unmatched: 7. The CDR3 is 15 residues long. The germline gives CDR1 MDHEN, CDR2 SYDVKM. CDR3 nucleotide sequence: TGTGCCAGCAGCCAGGACAGGGGAATTAATCAGCCCCAGCATTTT. The encoded protein is CASSQDRGINQPQHF.

The chain uses TRBV12-3 or TRBV12-4 and TRBJ2-5; 7 bases are a match to TRBD2. The CDR3 contains 13 residues. V trimming: 8 bases; J trimming: 5 bases; junction bases outside the gene matches: 8. CDR3 amino acids: CASWAGEYETQYF. The CDR3 nucleotides read TGTGCCAGCTGGGCGGGAGAGTATGAGACCCAGTACTTC.

Within the sample, this clone is medium-sized. The CDR3 region is CASSHGGGHEKLFF. The CDR3, as DNA: TGCGCCAGCAGCCACGGGGGAGGTCATGAAAAACTGTTTTTT. The V and J genes are TRBV4-3 and TRBJ1-4; D might be TRBD1 (5 bases). V shed 3 bases and J shed 6 bases, with 11 bases lying between them. This CDR3 spans 14 amino acids. Germline CDR1 and CDR2: LGHNA and YSLEER.

There are a few counts of this clone. The chain carries TRBV18 and TRBJ1-3; 9 bases align to TRBD1. This CDR3 has 15 residues. Germline loops: CDR1 KGHSH, CDR2 LQKENI. V gave up 6 bases and J gave up 2 bases; unmatched junction bases: 5. The CDR3 nucleotides are TGTGCCAGCTCTCTGGACAGGGGAACTGGAAACACCATATATTTT. This codes for CASSLDRGTGNTIYF.

The rearrangement uses TRBV27 and TRBJ2-1; TRBD2 matches at 8 bases. This CDR3 region has 14 residues. Germline values: CDR1 MNHEY, CDR2 SMNVEV (reference sequence). The V segment lost 7 bases and the J segment 8 bases; nucleotides outside the gene matches: 10. CDR3 region: CASTGRASGDEQFF. In nucleotides, the CDR3 is TGTGCCAGCACCGGGAGGGCCAGCGGGGATGAGCAGTTCTTC.

The chain has TRBV19 and TRBJ2-7, with 7 bases fitting TRBD1. The germline V gene has CDR1 LNHDA and CDR2 SQIVND (reference sequence). The CDR3 has 14 residues. The V segment lost 5 bases and the J segment 3 bases; nucleotides outside the gene matches: 7. CDR3 protein: CASSPLTGRYEQYF. Here the CDR3 DNA reads TGTGCCAGTAGTCCCCTGACAGGGCGCTACGAGCAGTACTTC.

About this clone itself: A junction end diverges from the germline sequence, so it may reflect a read error. The V and J genes are TRBV4-3 and TRBJ1-5; D might be TRBD1 (5 bases). The CDR3 covers 13 residues. CDR1 is LGHNA and CDR2 is YSLEER in the germline V gene. In DNA form, the CDR3 reads TGCACCAGCAGCCAAGAGGAGGGGCAGCCCCAGCATTTT. It specifies CTSSQEEGQPQHF.

The chain is built from TRBV28 and TRBJ2-1; 8 bases are shared with TRBD2. CDR1 and CDR2 (germline): MDHEN, SYDVKM. With V trimmed by 5 bases and J by 8 bases, 5 bases remained unmatched. The CDR3 sequence is 13 residues long. The CDR3 sequence is CASSTGGPYEQFF. CDR3 nucleotides: TGTGCCAGCAGTACGGGAGGGCCATATGAGCAGTTCTTC.

This chain joins TRBV13 and TRBJ2-7; maybe TRBD1 (6 bases). Trimming shortened V by 5 bases and J by 2 bases, and 13 bases separated the two germline ends. The germline CDR1 and CDR2 sequences are PRHDT and FYEKMQ (reference sequence). There are 14 residues in the CDR3. The DNA of the CDR3 is TGTGCCAGCAGCCCCTCCTCAGGGGCCTACGAGCAGTACTTC. Its translation: CASSPSSGAYEQYF.

V and J are TRBV18 and TRBJ1-3; D may be TRBD1 (5 bases). Trimming removed 3 bases at V and 0 bases at J, with 9 bases between. The CDR3 spans 15 residues. Germline V gene lookup returns CDR1 KGHSH and CDR2 LQKENI. CDR3 residues: CASSPDTYSGNTIYF. As DNA, the CDR3 is TGTGCCAGCTCACCGGACACGTACTCTGGAAACACCATATATTTT.

The chain combines TRBV24-1 with TRBJ1-2, with 11 nucleotides matching TRBD1. This CDR3 region has 15 residues. J lost 7 bases, V lost 6 bases, and 9 bases had no gene match. In germline, CDR1 is KGHDR, CDR2 SFDVKD. The CDR3 loop reads CATSTTGQGDRGYTF. CDR3 nucleotide sequence: TGTGCCACCAGTACCACGGGACAGGGGGACCGTGGCTACACCTTC.

The rearrangement links TRBV10-3 to TRBJ1-2; 8 bases match TRBD1. Germline CDR1 reads ENHRY; CDR2 reads SYGVKD. V was clipped by 7 bases and J by 4 bases; unmatched bases: 11. CDR3 length: 15 amino acids. The CDR3 is CAIIPGQGSPYGYTF. CDR3 DNA sequence: TGTGCCATCATCCCCGGACAGGGCAGTCCCTATGGCTACACCTTC.